This entry describes one T cell receptor beta chain. Trimming cost V 0 bases and J 3 bases, with 12 bases left between them. Germline V gives CDR1 WNHNN, CDR2 SYGVQD (reference sequence). The CDR3 spans 16 residues. The data were taken from a study of blood T cell repertoires in COVID-19. This table comes from immunoSEQ multiplex PCR, and its TCRdb copy is limited to in-frame clones, with some not included. Of fewer than 250,000 clones listed, around 87% are singletons. The TCR comes from a man aged 60 to 69 with acute or convalescent COVID-19. Sequencing was carried out using peripheral blood. This rearrangement joins TRBV10-1 to TRBJ2-1; possibly TRBD2 for D (6 bases). Here the CDR3 reads CASSESMGGLYNEQFF. As DNA, the CDR3 is TGCGCCAGCAGTGAGTCGATGGGGGGTCTCTACAATGAGCAGTTCTTC.